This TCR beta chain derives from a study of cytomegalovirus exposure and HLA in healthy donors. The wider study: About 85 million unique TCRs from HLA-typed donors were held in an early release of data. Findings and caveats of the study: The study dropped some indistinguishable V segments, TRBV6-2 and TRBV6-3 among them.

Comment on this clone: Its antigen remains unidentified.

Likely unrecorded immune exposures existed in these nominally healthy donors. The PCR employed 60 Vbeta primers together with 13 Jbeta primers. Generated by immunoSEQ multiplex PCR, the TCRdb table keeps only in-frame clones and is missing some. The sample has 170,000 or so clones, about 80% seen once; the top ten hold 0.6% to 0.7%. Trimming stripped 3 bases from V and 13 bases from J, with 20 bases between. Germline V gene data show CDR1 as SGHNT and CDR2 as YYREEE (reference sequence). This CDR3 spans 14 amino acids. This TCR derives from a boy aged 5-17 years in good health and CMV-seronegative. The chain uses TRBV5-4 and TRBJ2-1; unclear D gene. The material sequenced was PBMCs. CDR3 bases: TGTGCCAGCAGCTCCCTCACCCGCGGCGGTCCCCAGTTCTTC. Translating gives CASSSLTRGGPQFF.